These T cell receptor beta chains were read from a single sample in a study of T cells expressing NK-cell markers. TCRdb re-called the 5' RACE reads and shows each CDR3 protein once, DNA omitted. This table holds a few hundred thousand distinct CDR3 sequences. The sample consisted of blood T cells: a sorted CD56 or NKG2C T cell subset, CD4+ or CD8+ T cells, or bulk PBMC T cells (not recorded which). These receptors were collected from a man aged 18 to 30 in good health. CDR3s include the opening cysteine and the closing phenylalanine or tryptophan.

j_call | v_call | cdr3_length | cdr3_aa
TRBJ1-1 | TRBV5-1 | 13 | CASSLAPDSQAFF
TRBJ2-6 | TRBV12-3/TRBV12-4 | 15 | CASSRSGDGANVLTF
TRBJ2-3 | TRBV2 | 17 | CASDAFRLADGTDTQYF
TRBJ1-3 | TRBV20-1 | 16 | CSARVLDRISGNTIYF
TRBJ2-1 | TRBV20-1 | 13 | CSAERAGRSEQFF
TRBJ2-7 | TRBV9 | 15 | CASSVGANGVKEQYF
TRBJ1-2 | TRBV29-1 | 12 | CSGGEWDYGYTF
TRBJ2-3 | TRBV12-3/TRBV12-4 | 14 | CASRLAGSTDTQYF
TRBJ2-7 | TRBV29-1 | 13 | CSVSGQGSLEQYF
TRBJ2-7 | TRBV6-5 | 16 | CASSYSKSGSSYEQYF
TRBJ2-2 | TRBV2 | 17 | CASSEGSGMSNTGELFF
TRBJ2-3 | TRBV10-3 | 17 | CAISTGTSREGTDTQYF
TRBJ1-1 | TRBV12-3/TRBV12-4 | 14 | CASSLGDTNTEAFF
TRBJ2-3 | TRBV11-2 | 17 | CASSSPRTSGRASTQYF
TRBJ2-1 | TRBV12-3/TRBV12-4 | 17 | CASSLTTGLAGDNEQFF
TRBJ1-4 | TRBV12-2 | 16 | CASRLGQWGTNEKLFF
TRBJ2-5 | TRBV7-8 | 15 | CASSLSGSRQETQYF
TRBJ1-1 | TRBV19 | 12 | CASSGVMTEAFF
TRBJ2-3 | TRBV24-1 | 13 | CATSRGLADTQYF
TRBJ2-1 | TRBV12-3/TRBV12-4 | 15 | CASRPGGVARDEQFF
TRBJ1-5 | TRBV20-1 | 13 | CSAIQGSNQPQHF
TRBJ2-2 | TRBV7-2 | 15 | CASSYRRSVPGELFF
TRBJ1-1 | TRBV7-2 | 12 | CASSLAPSGTFF
TRBJ2-1 | TRBV20-1 | 16 | CSARDSGPTGPNEQFF
TRBJ2-3 | TRBV11-2 | 14 | CASSLRPLTDTQYF
TRBJ2-5 | TRBV20-1 | 13 | CSARTASIETQYF
TRBJ2-1 | TRBV7-8 | 15 | CASSFLSGSYNEQFF
TRBJ2-1 | TRBV20-1 | 14 | CSAAQLGTYNEQFF
TRBJ2-6 | TRBV19 | 16 | CASSVTGGSGANVLTF
TRBJ1-4 | TRBV7-9 | 12 | CASSPGDEKLFF
TRBJ1-1 | TRBV5-1 | 13 | CASSLDGGTEAFF
TRBJ2-1 | TRBV5-1 | 18 | CASAPGLGFRGSYNEQFF
TRBJ2-1 | TRBV20-1 | 14 | CSAATVAGVHEQFF
TRBJ2-7 | TRBV7-2 | 14 | CASGDRGIIYEQYF
TRBJ1-4 | TRBV2 | 13 | CASSLQINEKLFF
TRBJ2-3 | TRBV28 | 15 | CASSRRGFGTDTQYF
TRBJ2-4 | TRBV5-1 | 16 | CASSLEGAVNKNIQYF
TRBJ2-3 | TRBV7-6 | 15 | CASSIGLAGPDTQYF
TRBJ2-3 | TRBV24-1 | 16 | CATSTAGTSGVGTQYF
TRBJ2-7 | TRBV19 | 14 | CASSIGPGTHEQYF
TRBJ1-6 | TRBV5-3 | 16 | CARSLDGAGLNSPLHF
TRBJ2-2 | TRBV11-2 | 13 | CASSLEGSGELFF
TRBJ2-7 | TRBV29-1 | 13 | CSVSGGPTYEQYF
TRBJ2-7 | TRBV7-2 | 13 | CASSRRGVYEQYF
TRBJ2-2 | TRBV7-6 | 18 | CASSQAWASGRNTGELFF
TRBJ2-5 | TRBV7-2 | 14 | CASSLARDTETQYF
TRBJ1-1 | TRBV5-1 | 16 | CASSSIMTDMNTEAFF
TRBJ1-1 | TRBV7-8 | 13 | CASRRVSNTEAFF
TRBJ2-6 | TRBV7-9 | 17 | CASSPGQGTSGANVLTF
TRBJ2-5 | TRBV20-1 | 12 | CSARTGQETQYF
TRBJ2-3 | TRBV12-3/TRBV12-4 | 15 | CASRTGLFLTDTQYF
TRBJ2-3 | TRBV20-1 | 14 | CSASRETSTDTQYF
TRBJ2-1 | TRBV7-2 | 16 | CASSRYSAPSYNEQFF
TRBJ2-1 | TRBV12-3/TRBV12-4 | 16 | CASSFNVGLGYNEQFF
TRBJ2-3 | TRBV20-1 | 12 | CSAASGTDTQYF
TRBJ2-1 | TRBV20-1 | 12 | CSARLVRNEQFF